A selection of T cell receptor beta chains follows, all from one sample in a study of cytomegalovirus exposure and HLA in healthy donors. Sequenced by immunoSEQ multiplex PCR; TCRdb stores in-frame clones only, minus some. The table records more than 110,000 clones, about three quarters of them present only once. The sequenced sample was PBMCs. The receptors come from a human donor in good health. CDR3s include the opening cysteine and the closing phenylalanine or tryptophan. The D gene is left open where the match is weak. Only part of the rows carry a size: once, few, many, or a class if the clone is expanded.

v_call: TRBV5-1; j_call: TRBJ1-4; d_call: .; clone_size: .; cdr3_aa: CASSEATNEKLFF; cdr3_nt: TGCGCCAGCAGCGAGGCAACTAATGAAAAACTGTTTTTT
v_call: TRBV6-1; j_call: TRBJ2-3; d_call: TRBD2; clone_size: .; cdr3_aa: CASSEVAGPLTDTQYF; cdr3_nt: TGTGCCAGCAGTGAAGTAGCGGGGCCTCTCACAGATACGCAGTATTTT
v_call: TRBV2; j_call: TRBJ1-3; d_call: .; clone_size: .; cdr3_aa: CASTSTAGGNTIYF; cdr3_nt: TGTGCCAGCACCTCGACGGCAGGGGGAAACACCATATATTTT
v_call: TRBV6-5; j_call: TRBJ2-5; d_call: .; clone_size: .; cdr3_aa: CASKYGPTQETQYF; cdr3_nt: TGTGCCAGCAAATATGGGCCTACCCAAGAGACCCAGTACTTC
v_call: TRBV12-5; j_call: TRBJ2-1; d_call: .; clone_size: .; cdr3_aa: CASGKRAGLDEQFF; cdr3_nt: TGTGCTAGTGGCAAGCGAGCGGGCTTGGATGAGCAGTTCTTC
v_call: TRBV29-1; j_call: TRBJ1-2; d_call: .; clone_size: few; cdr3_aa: CSVASQGNYGYTF; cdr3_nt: TGCAGCGTTGCTTCTCAGGGGAATTATGGCTACACCTTC
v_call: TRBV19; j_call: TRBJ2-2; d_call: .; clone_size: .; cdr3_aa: CASSFLPGIETGELFF; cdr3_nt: TGTGCCAGTAGTTTCTTGCCGGGGATAGAGACCGGGGAGCTGTTTTTT
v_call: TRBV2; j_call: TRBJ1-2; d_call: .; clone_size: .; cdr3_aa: CASSLASYGYTF; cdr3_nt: TGTGCCAGCAGTCTGGCCTCCTATGGCTACACCTTC
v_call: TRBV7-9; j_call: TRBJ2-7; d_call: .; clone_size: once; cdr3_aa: CASSRETDYHYEQYF; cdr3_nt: TGTGCCAGCAGCCGGGAGACGGACTACCACTACGAGCAGTACTTC
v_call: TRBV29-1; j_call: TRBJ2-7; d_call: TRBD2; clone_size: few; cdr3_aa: CSVEDGLGWYF; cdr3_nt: TGCAGCGTCGAGGACGGACTAGGATGGTACTTC
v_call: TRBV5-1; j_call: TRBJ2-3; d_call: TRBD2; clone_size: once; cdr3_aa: CASSLGLAGEGTQYF; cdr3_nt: TGCGCCAGCAGCTTGGGACTAGCGGGAGAGGGTACGCAGTATTTT
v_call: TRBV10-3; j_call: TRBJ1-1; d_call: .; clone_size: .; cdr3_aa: CAISETRNTEAFF; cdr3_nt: TGTGCCATCAGTGAGACACGAAACACTGAAGCTTTCTTT
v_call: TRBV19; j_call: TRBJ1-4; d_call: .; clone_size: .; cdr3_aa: CASSPGVNEKLFF; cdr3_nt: TGTGCCAGTAGTCCGGGGGTAAATGAAAAACTGTTTTTT
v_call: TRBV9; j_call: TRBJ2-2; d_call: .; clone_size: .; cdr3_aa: CASSEEGGGTGELFF; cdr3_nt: TGTGCCAGCAGCGAGGAGGGAGGGGGCACCGGGGAGCTGTTTTTT
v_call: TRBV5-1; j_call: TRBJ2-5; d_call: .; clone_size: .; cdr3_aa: CASSRLSATQETQYF; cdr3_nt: TGCGCCAGCAGCCGGTTATCCGCTACTCAAGAGACCCAGTACTTC
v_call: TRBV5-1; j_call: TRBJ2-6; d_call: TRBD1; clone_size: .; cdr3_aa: CASSGQVGANVLTF; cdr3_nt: TGCGCCAGCAGCGGACAGGTTGGGGCCAACGTCCTGACTTTC
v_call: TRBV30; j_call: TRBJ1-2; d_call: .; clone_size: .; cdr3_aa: CAWSATGSYGYTF; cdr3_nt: TGTGCCTGGAGTGCAACAGGGTCCTATGGCTACACCTTC
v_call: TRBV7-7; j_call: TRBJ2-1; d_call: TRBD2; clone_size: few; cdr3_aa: CASSRLAGAYNEQFF; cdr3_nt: TGTGCTAGCAGCCGTCTAGCGGGAGCCTACAATGAGCAGTTCTTC
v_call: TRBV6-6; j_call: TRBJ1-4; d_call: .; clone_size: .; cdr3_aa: CASSYRGGWEKLFF; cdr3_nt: TGTGCCAGCAGTTACAGGGGAGGGTGGGAAAAACTGTTTTTT
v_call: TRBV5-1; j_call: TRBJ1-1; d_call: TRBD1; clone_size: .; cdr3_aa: CASSGGTGLEAFF; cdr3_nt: TGCGCCAGCAGCGGGGGGACAGGGCTTGAAGCTTTCTTT
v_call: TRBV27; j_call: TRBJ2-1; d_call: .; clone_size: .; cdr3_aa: CASSLTGTSNEQFF; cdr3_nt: TGTGCCAGCAGTTTGACAGGGACTAGCAATGAGCAGTTCTTC
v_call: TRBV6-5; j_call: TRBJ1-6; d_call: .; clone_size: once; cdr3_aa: CASSYAASGSGSPLHF; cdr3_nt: TGTGCCAGCAGTTACGCAGCGTCGGGGTCGGGTTCACCCCTCCACTTT
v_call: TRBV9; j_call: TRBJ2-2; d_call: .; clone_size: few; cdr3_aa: CASSVAGRPGELFF; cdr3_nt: TGTGCCAGCAGCGTAGCAGGGAGGCCCGGGGAGCTGTTTTTT
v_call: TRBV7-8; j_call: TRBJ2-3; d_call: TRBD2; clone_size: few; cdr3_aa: CASSFLAGVPDTQYF; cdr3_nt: TGTGCCAGCAGCTTCCTAGCGGGAGTACCAGATACGCAGTATTTT
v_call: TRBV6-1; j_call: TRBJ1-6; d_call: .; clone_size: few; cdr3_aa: CASGASSYNSPLHF; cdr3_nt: TGTGCCAGCGGGGCAAGCTCCTATAATTCACCCCTCCACTTT
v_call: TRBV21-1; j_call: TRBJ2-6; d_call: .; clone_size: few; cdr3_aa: CASSKSPGTGDSGANVLTF; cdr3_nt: TGTGCCAGCAGCAAAAGCCCCGGGACAGGAGACTCTGGGGCCAACGTCCTGACTTTC
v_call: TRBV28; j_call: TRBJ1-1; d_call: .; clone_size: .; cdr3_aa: CASSAGTRSAFF; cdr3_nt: TGTGCCAGCAGCGCGGGTACCAGGAGTGCTTTCTTT
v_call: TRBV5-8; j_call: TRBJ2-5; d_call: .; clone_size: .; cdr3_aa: CASSLGLWRETQYF; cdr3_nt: TGTGCCAGCAGCTTGGGCCTCTGGAGGGAGACCCAGTACTTC
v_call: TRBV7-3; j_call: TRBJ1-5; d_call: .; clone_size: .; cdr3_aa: CASNERWGHLNQPQHF; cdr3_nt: TGTGCCAGCAACGAAAGGTGGGGACACCTCAATCAGCCCCAGCATTTT
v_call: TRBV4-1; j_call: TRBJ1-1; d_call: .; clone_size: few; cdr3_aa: CASSQFLLNTEAFF; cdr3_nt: TGCGCCAGCAGCCAATTTCTCTTGAACACTGAAGCTTTCTTT
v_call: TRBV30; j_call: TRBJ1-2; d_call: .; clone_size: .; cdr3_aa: CAWSPRGNYGYTF; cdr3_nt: TGTGCCTGGAGTCCCCGGGGGAACTATGGCTACACCTTC
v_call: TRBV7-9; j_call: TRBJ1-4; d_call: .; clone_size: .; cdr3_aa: CASSLVSGEKLFF; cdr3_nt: TGTGCCAGCAGCTTAGTTTCAGGGGAAAAACTGTTTTTT
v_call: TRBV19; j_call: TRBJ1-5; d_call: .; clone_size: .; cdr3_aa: CASILGRGNNQPQHF; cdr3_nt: TGTGCCAGTATTTTGGGCAGGGGAAACAATCAGCCCCAGCATTTT
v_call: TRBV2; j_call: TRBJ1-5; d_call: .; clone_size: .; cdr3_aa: CASSVTGNQPQHF; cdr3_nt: TGTGCCAGCAGTGTAACAGGGAATCAGCCCCAGCATTTT
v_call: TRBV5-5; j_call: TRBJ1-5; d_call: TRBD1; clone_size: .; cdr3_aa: CASSLTGGGGQPQHF; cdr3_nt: TGTGCCAGCAGCCTGACAGGGGGGGGCGGTCAGCCCCAGCATTTT
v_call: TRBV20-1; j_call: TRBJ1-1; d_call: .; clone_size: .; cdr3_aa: CSASRGGGAFF; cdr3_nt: TGCAGTGCTAGTAGGGGCGGTGGAGCTTTCTTT
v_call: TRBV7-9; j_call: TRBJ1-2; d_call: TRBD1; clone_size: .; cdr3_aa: CASSQPGQRLYGYTF; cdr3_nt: TGTGCCAGCAGCCAACCGGGACAGCGACTCTATGGCTACACCTTC
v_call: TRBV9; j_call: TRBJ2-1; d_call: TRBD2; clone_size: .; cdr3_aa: CASSVGGGGASYNEQFF; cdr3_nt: TGTGCCAGCAGCGTCGGAGGCGGGGGGGCCTCCTACAATGAGCAGTTCTTC
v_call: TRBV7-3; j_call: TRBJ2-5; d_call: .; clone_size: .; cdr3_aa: CASSLEGRIETQYF; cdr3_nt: TGTGCCAGCAGCTTAGAAGGGAGGATAGAGACCCAGTACTTC
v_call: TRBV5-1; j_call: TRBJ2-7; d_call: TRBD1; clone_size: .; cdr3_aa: CASSSSGGKGYEQYF; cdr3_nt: TGCGCCAGCAGCTCCTCAGGGGGCAAAGGGTACGAGCAGTACTTC